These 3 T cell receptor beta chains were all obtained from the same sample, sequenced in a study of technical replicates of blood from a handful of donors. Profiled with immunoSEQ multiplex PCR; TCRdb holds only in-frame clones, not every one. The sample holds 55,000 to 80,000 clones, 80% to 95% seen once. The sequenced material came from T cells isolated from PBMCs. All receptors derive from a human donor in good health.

The CDR3, as DNA: TGCGCCAGCAGTCCCCAGCTAGCAGCTTACGAGCAGTACTTC. Translation: CASSPQLAAYEQYF. The chain carries TRBV10-1 and TRBJ2-7; possibly TRBD2 for D (5 bases). This CDR3 is 14 amino acids long. Germline V gene data show CDR1 as WNHNN and CDR2 as SYGVQD (reference sequence). V was cut by 5 bases and J by 4 bases, with 15 bases left in between.

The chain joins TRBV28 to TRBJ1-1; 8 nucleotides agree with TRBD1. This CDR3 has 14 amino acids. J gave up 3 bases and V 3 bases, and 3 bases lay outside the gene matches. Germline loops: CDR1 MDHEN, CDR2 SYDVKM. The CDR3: CASSLPGQDTEAFF. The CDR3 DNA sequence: TGTGCCAGCAGTTTGCCGGGACAGGACACTGAAGCTTTCTTT.

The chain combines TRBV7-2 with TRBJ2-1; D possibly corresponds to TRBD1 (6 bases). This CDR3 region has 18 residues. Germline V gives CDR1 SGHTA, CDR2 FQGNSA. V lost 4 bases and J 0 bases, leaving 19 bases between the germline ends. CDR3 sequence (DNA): TGTGCCAGCAGCTCCCAGGGGTCGACACGAAGCTCCTACAATGAGCAGTTCTTC. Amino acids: CASSSQGSTRSSYNEQFF.